The 14 T cell receptor beta chains below all came from one sample that was sequenced in a study of control samples from healthy donors and cancer patients. The table came from immunoSEQ multiplex PCR; TCRdb's copy has only in-frame clones and leaves some out. The table has approximately 82,000 clones, over 90% seen once; the top ten hold less than 6%. Sample: blood. The receptor source for this set is a woman aged 18 to 35 in good health.

This sequence joins TRBV7-8 and TRBJ1-5; D not certain. Germline V gene sequence: CDR1 SGHVS, CDR2 FQNEAQ. The CDR3 is 15 amino acids. The V and J ends lost 1 base and 1 base respectively, with 8 bases between them. CDR3 protein: CASSLVAGSNQPQHF. The CDR3 DNA reads as TGTGCCAGCAGCTTAGTGGCGGGGAGCAATCAGCCCCAGCATTTT.

This rearrangement joins TRBV2 to TRBJ1-6; TRBD1 is a possible D gene (6 bases). Germline V gene sequence: CDR1 SNHLY, CDR2 FYNNEI. The ends were cut back, 8 bases at V and 10 bases at J, with 24 bases in the middle. CDR3 size: 16 residues. CDR3 region: CASGKSRGPQGSPLHF. In nucleotides, the CDR3 is TGTGCCAGCGGGAAAAGCAGGGGACCCCAAGGGTCACCCCTCCACTTT.

This chain uses TRBV29-1 with TRBJ1-1; D remains unclear. In germline, CDR1 is SQVTM, CDR2 ANQGSEA. The length of the CDR3 is 14 residues. Trimming removed 6 bases from V and 0 bases from J, with 14 bases in between. CDR3 bases: TGCAGCGTAACTGACCTGACCATGAACACTGAAGCTTTCTTT. The encoded protein is CSVTDLTMNTEAFF.

V gene TRBV4-1 combines with J gene TRBJ2-3, with 14 nucleotides matching TRBD2. Germline-derived CDR1 and CDR2 are MGHRA and YSYEKL. The CDR3 runs 20 residues. J was trimmed by 2 bases and V by 0 bases; bases with no gene match: 10. The CDR3 here is CASSQESGTSGGKLTDTQYF. CDR3 sequence (DNA): TGCGCCAGCAGCCAAGAGTCCGGGACTAGCGGGGGAAAACTCACAGATACGCAGTATTTT.

The chain links TRBV27 to TRBJ1-2, with TRBD1 matching over 8 bases. Trimming removed 4 bases from V and 7 bases from J; junction bases left unmatched: 11. The CDR3 is made up of 15 amino acids. CDR1 is MNHEY and CDR2 is SMNVEV in the germline V gene (reference sequence). The CDR3 nucleotides read TGTGCCAGCAGTTCAGTTACCAGGGGGCATAGTGGCTACACCTTC. Encoded protein: CASSSVTRGHSGYTF.

The V gene is TRBV11-3, the J gene TRBJ2-1; possible D gene TRBD2, 7 bases. Germline CDR1 and CDR2: SGHNT and YENEEA. CDR3 size: 15 residues. Trimming cost V 0 bases and J 4 bases, with 10 bases left between them. In nucleotides, the CDR3 is TGTGCCAGCAGCTTAGACGGGGGGCCTTACAATGAGCAGTTCTTC. It codes for CASSLDGGPYNEQFF.

The table lists this clone with a few counts. This chain joins TRBV6-6 and TRBJ1-2; D may be TRBD1 (6 bases). CDR1 and CDR2 from the germline V gene are MNHNY and SVGAGI (reference sequence). V was trimmed by 8 bases and J by 4 bases, leaving 11 bases between them. The CDR3 loop spans 12 amino acids. CDR3 protein: CASGGPSYGYTF. In DNA form, the CDR3 reads TGTGCCAGCGGGGGGCCGAGCTATGGCTACACCTTC.

The gene calls are TRBV28 and TRBJ1-2; 9 bases map to TRBD1. With 6 bases clipped from V and 10 bases from J, the junction kept 12 bases outside the gene matches. Germline loops: CDR1 MDHEN, CDR2 SYDVKM. There are 14 residues in the CDR3. This CDR3 reads CASSLPGQGPSYTF. CDR3 coding DNA: TGTGCCAGCAGCTTACCGGGACAGGGTCCCTCCTACACCTTC.

The V gene is TRBV4-2, the J gene TRBJ1-4, with 8 bases aligning to TRBD1. CDR3 length: 15 residues. Losses at the gene ends were 1 base for V and 6 bases for J; bases not matched to a gene: 4. Per germline, CDR1 LGHNA and CDR2 YNFKEQ. Written as DNA, the CDR3 is TGTGCCAGCAGCCAAGTTGGACAGGGTGATGAAAAACTGTTTTTT. Translating gives CASSQVGQGDEKLFF.

V is TRBV28 and J is TRBJ2-7; TRBD2 matches 12 bases. The V gene's germline CDR1 is MDHEN and CDR2 SYDVKM. This CDR3 region has 17 residues. Unmatched junction bases numbered 10, after V lost 4 bases and J lost 3 bases. In DNA, the CDR3 is TGTGCCAGCAGTTCAACTAGCGGGGGGATCCAACGCTACGAGCAGTACTTC. Protein: CASSSTSGGIQRYEQYF.

This sequence joins TRBV27 and TRBJ1-1; D might be TRBD1 (6 bases). CDR3 length: 17 residues. Germline CDR1 MNHEY, CDR2 SMNVEV (reference sequence). V lost 3 bases to trimming and J lost 0 bases, with 17 bases between them. The CDR3 DNA reads as TGTGCCAGCAGTTTGACAGGTACGGGAGTATTGAACACTGAAGCTTTCTTT. This gives the protein CASSLTGTGVLNTEAFF.

This clone was recorded once. The chain recombines TRBV18 with TRBJ1-5, with D unclear. The CDR3 is made up of 16 amino acids. CDR1 is KGHSH, CDR2 LQKENI, per germline. V gave up 1 base and J gave up 0 bases, with 10 bases separating them. The CDR3 reads CASSPQGYDSNQPQHF. The DNA for the CDR3 is TGTGCCAGCTCACCACAGGGATACGATAGCAATCAGCCCCAGCATTTT.

The rearrangement links TRBV28 to TRBJ2-3; 7 bases fit TRBD2. Looked up from germline, CDR1 is MDHEN and CDR2 is SYDVKM. CDR3 length equals 15 residues. V shed 4 bases and J 2 bases; nucleotides not matched to a gene: 6. The CDR3 reads CASSSLGGSTDTQYF. The CDR3 DNA sequence: TGTGCCAGCAGTTCCCTCGGGGGGTCCACAGATACGCAGTATTTT.

The chain carries TRBV14 and TRBJ1-2, with TRBD1 matching 7 bases. V lost 3 bases, J lost 3 bases, and 7 bases stayed unmatched. This CDR3 is built from 15 residues. The germline CDR1 and CDR2 sequences are SGHDN and FVKESK. CDR3 nucleotide sequence: TGTGCCAGCAGCCAGGGACAGTCAAGACACTATGGCTACACCTTC. Protein: CASSQGQSRHYGYTF.